This T cell receptor beta chain was obtained from a study of blood T cell repertoires in COVID-19. In the study overall: Specimens from acute and convalescent COVID-19 originated in the United States, Italy and Spain. T cells, B-cell-depleted T cells, or PBMCs supplied cDNA or gDNA.

Germline loops: CDR1 SGHAT, CDR2 FQDESV (reference sequence). V dropped 0 bases and J dropped 1 base, with 11 bases sitting between them. The CDR3 has 16 residues. TCRdb's table, derived via immunoSEQ multiplex PCR, lists solely in-frame clones and lacks some. The data contain tens of thousands of clones, about 88% of them singletons. The chain couples TRBV11-1 to TRBJ2-3; D possibly corresponds to TRBD1 (6 bases). Sequencing was done on a sample of peripheral blood. The source is a man aged 70 or older with acute or convalescent COVID-19. The CDR3 DNA reads TGTGCCAGCAGCTTAGCTGGGACACGACGCACAGATACGCAGTATTTT. Translation gives CASSLAGTRRTDTQYF.